A single sample gave rise to the 15 T cell receptor beta chains below, sequenced in a study of T-cell reconstitution after alpha-beta-depleted transplantation in children. Unique molecular identifiers were used to barcode this TCRbeta library. TCRdb analysed the PCR reads with MiXCR anew, one entry per CDR3 protein. The sample contains over 150,000 distinct CDR3 sequences, approximately 7% of which appear only once. This specimen was PBMCs, taken before TCRalphabeta/CD19-depleted stem cell transplant. These TCRs come from a boy under 10 years old with acute lymphoblastic leukemia, due to receive a stem cell transplant.

The gene calls are TRBV7-2 and TRBJ2-7; the match to TRBD2 covers 7 bases. Trimming took 0 bases from V and 3 from J; bases not matched to a gene: 8. CDR3 length: 16 residues. CDR1 and CDR2 from the germline V gene are SGHTA and FQGNSA. CDR3 bases: TGTGCCAGCAGCTTAGCCATGGGGGGGTGGAACTACGAGCAGTACTTC. Residues: CASSLAMGGWNYEQYF.

In this sample, this clonotype turned up many times. The rearrangement joins TRBV28 to TRBJ2-1; 13 bases are a match to TRBD2. CDR1 is MDHEN, CDR2 SYDVKM, per germline. CDR3 length: 15 amino acids. Trimming removed 6 bases from V and 10 bases from J; junction bases left unmatched: 9. CDR3 bases: TGTGCCAGCAGCTCCGGGACTAGCGGGACCGGGGAGCAGTTCTTC. This translates into CASSSGTSGTGEQFF.

This clonotype was seen repeatedly, ten times or more. This chain connects TRBV29-1 to TRBJ1-1; no reliable D call. V lost 7 bases and J lost 4, with 16 bases in between. In germline, CDR1 is SQVTM, CDR2 ANQGSEA. The CDR3 runs 13 residues. The CDR3 bases are TGCAGCGCACGCCGGGATCTGGGCACTGAAGCTTTCTTT. Amino acids: CSARRDLGTEAFF.

This clonotype was counted at least ten times. The chain has TRBV20-1 and TRBJ2-3; 7 bases fit TRBD1. J was trimmed by 4 bases and V by 5 bases; bases with no gene match: 6. Germline lookup yields CDR1 DFQATT and CDR2 SNEGSKA (reference sequence). This CDR3 is built from 13 residues. The CDR3: CSAPAQGADTQYF. CDR3 coding DNA: TGCAGTGCTCCGGCCCAGGGGGCAGATACGCAGTATTTT.

This clonotype was observed at least ten times. The CDR3 sequence is CASSLESKNIQYF. The CDR3, as DNA: TGCGCCAGCAGCTTGGAGTCTAAAAACATTCAGTACTTC. The rearrangement joins TRBV5-1 to TRBJ2-4; D is unclear. Trimming cost V 0 bases and J 4 bases, with 5 bases left between them. From germline, CDR1 is SGHRS and CDR2 YFSETQ. The CDR3 is made up of 13 amino acids. The full variable domain, with the rest looked up from reference TRBV5-1 and TRBJ2-4, is KAGVTQTPRYLIKTRGQQVTLSCSPISGHRSVSWYQQTPGQGLQFLFEYFSETQRNKGNFPGRFSGRQFSNSRSEMNVSTLELGDSALYLCASSLESKNIQYFGAGTRLSVL.

CDR3 amino acids: CASSLDYSPAGGLDEQFF. Here the CDR3 DNA reads TGTGCCAGCAGCTTGGACTACTCTCCTGCGGGGGGATTAGATGAGCAGTTCTTC. V is TRBV5-5 and J is TRBJ2-1, with 8 positions matching TRBD2. Per the germline V gene, CDR1 is SGHKS and CDR2 is YYEKEE (reference sequence). The CDR3 contains 18 residues. Trimming at V came to 0 bases and at J to 8 bases, leaving 16 bases not matched to a gene.

The chain links TRBV27 to TRBJ2-5; the match to TRBD2 covers 8 bases. The germline CDR1 and CDR2 sequences are MNHEY and SMNVEV (reference sequence). V lost 6 bases and J lost 5; bases outside the gene matches: 14. This CDR3 comprises 16 residues. This CDR3 reads CASRTRAGGDAETQYF. The CDR3 bases are TGTGCCAGCAGAACCCGTGCGGGGGGAGACGCTGAGACCCAGTACTTC.

This clonotype has at least ten counts. This rearrangement joins TRBV6-2 or TRBV6-3 to TRBJ1-5, with D perhaps matching TRBD1 (6 bases). The V gene lost 2 bases and the J gene lost 3 bases, with 14 bases spanning the gap. Germline assignment: CDR1 MNHEY and CDR2 SVGEGT. CDR3 length equals 16 residues. Here the CDR3 DNA reads TGTGCCAGCAGTTACGGGGGGGGCGGATACAATCAGCCCCAGCATTTT. Protein: CASSYGGGGYNQPQHF.

This clonotype has a count of ten or more. V gene TRBV5-5 combines with J gene TRBJ2-3, with 7 bases matching TRBD1. The length of the CDR3 is 15 residues. The germline CDR1 and CDR2 sequences are SGHKS and YYEKEE (reference sequence). V lost 5 bases and J lost 0; bases outside the gene matches: 6. The CDR3 region is CASRGQFLSTDTQYF. CDR3 nucleotides: TGTGCCAGCAGGGGACAGTTTCTTAGCACAGATACGCAGTATTTT.

This clonotype was detected only a few times. The chain uses TRBV7-9 and TRBJ2-1; no definite D call. V was cut by 7 bases and J by 0 bases, with 7 bases left in between. Germline assignment: CDR1 SEHNR and CDR2 FQNEAQ (reference sequence). The CDR3 consists of 13 residues. CDR3 nucleotides: TGTGCCAGCACCATAAGCTCCTACAATGAGCAGTTCTTC. It is translated as CASTISSYNEQFF.

In its sample, this clonotype was seen many times. V usage is TRBV20-1 and J usage is TRBJ2-2, with D possibly being TRBD2 (5 bases). Germline CDR1 DFQATT, CDR2 SNEGSKA (reference sequence). V was shortened by 5 bases and J by 4 bases, with 8 bases between the two germline ends. CDR3 length: 12 residues. For the CDR3, the DNA is TGCAGTGCTGAGAGGGCCACCGGGGAGCTGTTTTTT. Protein: CSAERATGELFF.

CDR3 DNA: TGTGCCAGCAACGTCAACGTGAATGAGCAGTTCTTC. Its protein product is CASNVNVNEQFF. This chain joins TRBV2 and TRBJ2-1; D uncertain. Germline CDR1 and CDR2: SNHLY and FYNNEI. Trimming stripped 7 bases from V and 7 bases from J, with 11 bases between. The CDR3 runs to 12 residues.

This clonotype was seen at least ten times. The genes are TRBV29-1 and TRBJ2-3; D perhaps matches TRBD1 (5 bases). The CDR3 runs to 14 residues. Germline-derived CDR1 and CDR2 are SQVTM and ANQGSEA. Trimming removed 2 bases at V and 3 bases at J, with 12 bases between. The CDR3 here is CSVEPGMGTDTQYF. For the CDR3, the DNA is TGCAGCGTTGAACCAGGGATGGGGACAGATACGCAGTATTTT.

This clonotype appeared many times. Here the CDR3 reads CSVSYRKNNEKLFF. DNA for the CDR3: TGCAGCGTGTCCTACAGGAAAAATAATGAAAAACTGTTTTTT. This sequence joins TRBV29-1 and TRBJ1-4; D may be TRBD1 (5 bases). Deletions cut 6 bases from V and 4 bases from J, with 15 bases between. The germline V gene encodes CDR1 SQVTM and CDR2 ANQGSEA. The CDR3 has 14 amino acids.

This clonotype was recorded many times. J is TRBJ2-7 and V is TRBV20-1; unclear D gene. CDR1 DFQATT and CDR2 SNEGSKA come from the germline V gene (reference sequence). V was clipped by 6 bases and J by 6 bases, with 21 bases between them. CDR3 length: 14 residues. The CDR3 loop reads CSAGILGPYLEQYF. The CDR3 coding sequence is TGCAGTGCCGGCATTCTGGGCCCCTACCTCGAGCAGTACTTC.